The 28 T cell receptor beta chains below come from one sample, sequenced in a study of cytomegalovirus exposure and HLA in healthy donors. The study ran its PCR with 60 Vbeta and 13 Jbeta primers. Here immunoSEQ multiplex PCR was the method, and the copy in TCRdb shows in-frame clones only, minus some. Of approximately 140,000 clones in the sample, around 80% were seen once. Sequenced: PBMCs. The receptors here all came from a man aged 25-40 years in good health and CMV-seronegative.

The chain recombines TRBV9 with TRBJ2-3; 7 positions match TRBD2. V trimming: 0 bases; J trimming: 1 base; junction bases outside the gene matches: 5. The length of the CDR3 is 16 residues. Germline values: CDR1 SGDLS, CDR2 YYNGEE. In DNA form, the CDR3 reads TGTGCCAGCAGCGTAGTTGCGGGGGTCCGCACAGATACGCAGTATTTT. Its protein is CASSVVAGVRTDTQYF. Full variable domain (rest looked up from reference TRBV9 and TRBJ2-3): DSGVTQTPKHLITATGQRVTLRCSPRSGDLSVYWYQQSLDQGLQFLIQYYNGEERAKGNILERFSAQQFPDLHSELNLSSLELGDSALYFCASSVVAGVRTDTQYFGPGTRLTVL.

The chain is built from TRBV6-1 and TRBJ1-1; TRBD1 agrees at 7 bases. The junction had 5 bases not matched to a gene; V was cut back by 5 bases and J by 2 bases. The CDR3 spans 14 residues. The germline V gene encodes CDR1 MNHNS and CDR2 SASEGT. CDR3 region: CASSLDRSNTEAFF. CDR3 coding DNA: TGTGCCAGCAGTTTGGACAGGTCTAACACTGAAGCTTTCTTT.

V is TRBV18 and J is TRBJ1-2, with D perhaps TRBD1 (5 bases). Germline-derived CDR1 and CDR2 are KGHSH and LQKENI. The CDR3 loop spans 13 amino acids. Trimming pared 3 bases from V and 8 bases from J, leaving 13 bases between. The CDR3: CASSPGEANGYTF. CDR3 nucleotide sequence: TGTGCCAGCTCACCGGGGGAGGCGAACGGCTACACCTTC.

The V and J genes are TRBV14 and TRBJ1-5; D is unclear. The CDR3 runs 14 residues. CDR1 and CDR2 from the germline V gene are SGHDN and FVKESK. Trimming cost V 1 base and J 4 bases, with 8 bases left between them. The CDR3 loop reads CASSQGGWNQPQHF. The CDR3 region has the DNA TGTGCCAGCAGCCAAGGTGGCTGGAATCAGCCCCAGCATTTT.

The chain combines TRBV7-3 with TRBJ2-3, with D maybe TRBD1 (5 bases). This CDR3 is built from 16 residues. The V end was cut by 3 bases, the J end by 4 bases, with 17 bases between. Looked up from germline, CDR1 is SGHTA and CDR2 is FQGTGA. CDR3 nucleotides: TGTGCCAGCAGCTTGCCGGCAGGGTTCGGGTCAGATACGCAGTATTTT. Translation gives CASSLPAGFGSDTQYF.

CDR3 loop: CASSLSGTGHGEQYF. The DNA of the CDR3 is TGTGCCAGCAGCTTATCCGGGACAGGGCACGGCGAGCAGTACTTC. The chain carries TRBV9 and TRBJ2-7, with 9 nucleotides matching TRBD1. J gave up 6 bases and V 4 bases, and 11 bases lay outside the gene matches. Germline V CDR1 and CDR2: SGDLS, YYNGEE. The CDR3 totals 15 residues.

The chain combines TRBV29-1 with TRBJ2-2; the match to TRBD2 covers 14 bases. The CDR3 covers 16 residues. Germline assignment: CDR1 SQVTM and CDR2 ANQGSEA. The J segment lost 6 bases and the V segment lost 6 bases, leaving 9 bases of the junction unmatched. The CDR3 reads CSVTLTSGRAPGELFF. The DNA for the CDR3 is TGCAGCGTGACACTGACTAGCGGGAGGGCCCCCGGGGAGCTGTTTTTT.

The V call is TRBV5-1, the J call TRBJ1-4; 8 nucleotides agree with TRBD1. The V segment lost 4 bases and the J segment 0 bases; nucleotides outside the gene matches: 2. CDR3 size: 15 residues. CDR1 is SGHRS, CDR2 YFSETQ, per germline. The DNA of the CDR3 is TGCGCCAGCAGCCGGACAGGGTCAACTAATGAAAAACTGTTTTTT. Protein: CASSRTGSTNEKLFF.

The chain carries TRBV9 and TRBJ1-1, with TRBD1 matching 8 bases. The CDR3 is 15 residues long. The V gene end was trimmed by 4 bases and the J gene end by 2 bases; junction bases not matched to a gene: 7. Germline CDR1 SGDLS, CDR2 YYNGEE. The chain's CDR3 is CASSPWDRPNTEAFF. CDR3 coding DNA: TGTGCCAGCAGCCCGTGGGACAGGCCAAACACTGAAGCTTTCTTT.

This chain joins TRBV5-1 and TRBJ2-7, with D possibly TRBD2 on 5 matching bases. The CDR3 consists of 16 residues. Trimming cost V 4 bases and J 0 bases, with 17 bases left between them. The germline V gene has CDR1 SGHRS and CDR2 YFSETQ. The CDR3 DNA reads TGCGCCAGCAGCCCTAGCCCAGCAGGAAGCTCCTACGAGCAGTACTTC. Translating it yields CASSPSPAGSSYEQYF.

The sample holds one count of this clone. This chain uses TRBV29-1 with TRBJ2-5; 9 bases match TRBD1. This CDR3 has 13 amino acids. J lost 1 base, V lost 7 bases, and 4 bases had no gene match. Germline-derived CDR1 and CDR2 are SQVTM and ANQGSEA. CDR3 protein: CSGQGGPQETQYF. CDR3 DNA: TGCAGCGGACAGGGGGGCCCCCAAGAGACCCAGTACTTC.

The J gene is TRBJ2-7, the V gene TRBV5-1; TRBD1 might be the D (5 bases). The germline CDR1 and CDR2 sequences are SGHRS and YFSETQ. CDR3 length: 16 amino acids. Trimming left V 0 bases short and J 2 bases short, with 15 bases between. CDR3 protein: CASSLAWAGITYEQYF. CDR3 sequence (DNA): TGCGCCAGCAGCTTGGCCTGGGCAGGGATTACCTACGAGCAGTACTTC.

The chain employs TRBV20-1 and TRBJ2-7, with D maybe TRBD2 (5 bases). V was pared by 0 bases and J by 9 bases, with 9 bases between. The CDR3 spans 11 residues. Germline CDR1 is DFQATT and CDR2 is SNEGSKA (reference sequence). DNA of the CDR3: TGCAGTGCTAGAGATCGGCGGGTGCAGTACTTC. Its translation is CSARDRRVQYF.

This rearrangement joins TRBV30 to TRBJ1-1; the match to TRBD1 covers 7 bases. V shed 5 bases and J 4 bases; nucleotides not matched to a gene: 7. Germline V gives CDR1 GTSNPN, CDR2 SVGIG (reference sequence). This CDR3 comprises 13 residues. CDR3 DNA sequence: TGTGCCTGGGACAGACAGGGCAGCACTGAAGCTTTCTTT. This encodes CAWDRQGSTEAFF.

The chain has TRBV5-1 and TRBJ2-1; tentatively, D is TRBD2 (5 bases). This CDR3 region has 14 residues. Trimming shortened V by 1 base and J by 0 bases, and 5 bases separated the two germline ends. CDR1 is SGHRS and CDR2 is YFSETQ in the germline V gene. The CDR3 sequence: CASSLSGSYNEQFF. DNA of the CDR3: TGCGCCAGCAGCTTGAGCGGCTCCTACAATGAGCAGTTCTTC.

V and J are TRBV10-3 and TRBJ1-2, with D tentatively TRBD1 (6 bases). In germline, CDR1 is ENHRY, CDR2 SYGVKD. The CDR3 length is 15 residues. Trimming took off 6 bases at V and 3 bases at J, with 17 bases between the two ends. CDR3: CAISFGGGMDYGYTF. For the CDR3, the DNA is TGTGCCATCAGCTTCGGGGGGGGCATGGACTATGGCTACACCTTC.

The chain carries TRBV5-1 and TRBJ2-3, with 9 bases aligning to TRBD1. With V trimmed by 7 bases and J by 2 bases, 2 bases remained unmatched. The germline CDR1 and CDR2 sequences are SGHRS and YFSETQ. The CDR3 has 13 residues. In DNA form, the CDR3 reads TGCGCCAGCGGACAGGGGTACACAGATACGCAGTATTTT. As protein: CASGQGYTDTQYF.

CDR3 nucleotides: TGTGCCAGCAGTGAAGGGGGCAGAACTAATGAAAAACTGTTTTTT. Translated: CASSEGGRTNEKLFF. The chain employs TRBV2 and TRBJ1-4; weak D call: TRBD1 (5 bases). The CDR3 is 15 amino acids. V lost 1 base and J 1 base, leaving 7 bases between the germline ends. CDR1 and CDR2 (germline): SNHLY, FYNNEI.

The chain recombines TRBV6-6 with TRBJ2-2; D is perhaps TRBD1 (6 bases). The CDR3 length is 13 residues. V was trimmed by 10 bases and J by 4 bases, leaving 13 bases between them. Per the germline V gene, CDR1 is MNHNY and CDR2 is SVGAGI (reference sequence). The CDR3 DNA reads as TGTGCCATCGCAGGGGTGGGCACCGGGGAGCTGTTTTTT. This encodes CAIAGVGTGELFF.

The rearrangement uses TRBV6-5 and TRBJ1-5; 11 nucleotides agree with TRBD1. CDR1 and CDR2 (germline): MNHEY, SVGAGI. CDR3 length: 14 amino acids. The trim removed 7 bases at V and 5 bases at J, leaving 4 bases unmatched. CDR3 nucleotides: TGTGCCAGCAAAGGACAGGGGGCGCATCAGCCCCAGCATTTT. Translating it yields CASKGQGAHQPQHF.

The chain joins TRBV11-3 to TRBJ2-2; 9 bases line up with TRBD1. Germline assignment: CDR1 SGHNT and CDR2 YENEEA. This CDR3 contains 16 residues. J gave up 1 base and V 5 bases, and 5 bases lay outside the gene matches. The CDR3 DNA follows: TGTGCCAGCAGCCCAGGACAGGGGCAGAACACCGGGGAGCTGTTTTTT. Its translation: CASSPGQGQNTGELFF. Looking up the rest from reference TRBV11-3 and TRBJ2-2 gives the full variable domain: EAGVVQSPRYKIIEKKQPVAFWCNPISGHNTLYWYLQNLGQGPELLIRYENEEAVDDSQLPKDRFSAERLKGVDSTLKIQPAELGDSAVYLCASSPGQGQNTGELFFGEGSRLTVL.

The V call is TRBV28, the J call TRBJ1-5; D is possibly TRBD1 (5 bases). The CDR3 has 16 amino acids. CDR1 is MDHEN, CDR2 SYDVKM, per germline. Deletions cut 4 bases from V and 5 bases from J, with 18 bases between. This CDR3 is CASSSSPGTPHQPQHF. The CDR3 bases are TGTGCCAGCAGTTCATCTCCTGGGACTCCCCATCAGCCCCAGCATTTT.

The chain links TRBV5-4 to TRBJ1-2, with no clear D. The CDR3 loop spans 15 amino acids. In germline, CDR1 is SGHNT, CDR2 YYREEE (reference sequence). The V end was cut by 2 bases, the J end by 5 bases, with 16 bases between. Here the CDR3 DNA reads TGTGCCAGCAGCTTTTCCGCTACAGAACCTTATGGCTACACCTTC. It is translated as CASSFSATEPYGYTF.

For the CDR3, the DNA is TGTGCCAGCAGGTCGACAGGGGGCCGCCTAGCGTTCTTC. Translated: CASRSTGGRLAFF. V and J are TRBV6-1 and TRBJ2-1, with TRBD1 matching 10 bases. V trimming: 6 bases; J trimming: 15 bases; junction bases outside the gene matches: 11. This CDR3 region has 13 residues. Germline loops: CDR1 MNHNS, CDR2 SASEGT.

The chain carries TRBV27 and TRBJ1-1; 7 bases are a match to TRBD1. The CDR3 loop spans 15 amino acids. V dropped 5 bases and J dropped 5; count of bases not matched to a gene: 11. Germline V gene data show CDR1 as MNHEY and CDR2 as SMNVEV (reference sequence). CDR3: CASSTTTGSGTEAFF. The CDR3 DNA follows: TGTGCCAGCAGTACTACGACAGGGTCTGGTACTGAAGCTTTCTTT.

This chain connects TRBV5-8 to TRBJ2-3, with TRBD2 matching 12 bases. From germline, CDR1 is SGHTS and CDR2 YDEGEE. The CDR3 runs to 18 residues. The trim removed 4 bases at V and 2 bases at J, leaving 11 bases unmatched. In DNA, the CDR3 is TGTGCCAGCAGCGACTCTAGCGGGAGGGTGGTGCACACAGATACGCAGTATTTT. Amino acid sequence: CASSDSSGRVVHTDTQYF.

The chain joins TRBV7-3 to TRBJ1-1; D is ambiguous. This CDR3 contains 13 residues. Looked up from germline, CDR1 is SGHTA and CDR2 is FQGTGA. V shed 6 bases and J shed 3 bases, with 11 bases lying between them. The CDR3 here is CASRRARDTEAFF. The CDR3 DNA reads TGTGCCAGCAGACGGGCGCGGGACACTGAAGCTTTCTTT.

V gene TRBV2 combines with J gene TRBJ1-2; D is perhaps TRBD1 (5 bases). Trimming cost V 5 bases and J 2 bases, with 12 bases left between them. Germline-derived CDR1 and CDR2 are SNHLY and FYNNEI. This CDR3 has 14 amino acids. The CDR3 loop is CASSPREDNYGYTF. The CDR3 nucleotides read TGTGCCAGCAGTCCCAGGGAAGACAACTATGGCTACACCTTC.